The entry that follows covers one T cell receptor beta chain sequence. The CDR3 runs 14 residues. The ends lost 6 bases at V and 3 bases at J; junction bases unmatched: 7. Germline-derived CDR1 and CDR2 are SGHTA and FQGNSA. Source study methods: Amplification of reference gene primers provided the estimated nucleated cell counts. Libraries were prepared by immunoSEQ multiplex PCR; TCRdb keeps only in-frame clonotypes and omits some of them. V and J calls and clone size are copied from that table; D and trimming were computed from the DNA. There are around 250,000 clones in the sample; about nine tenths occur only once, and approximately 3% lies in the top ten. The record originates from a study of blood T cell repertoires in COVID-19. Study in general: The United States, Italy and Spain provided the acute and convalescent COVID-19 samples. Nucleic acid was either cDNA or gDNA, and it came from T cells, B-cell-depleted T cells, or PBMCs.

The sample was peripheral blood. The chain joins TRBV7-2 to TRBJ1-1; the match to TRBD1 covers 7 bases. The sequence was obtained from a woman in her thirties with active or convalescent COVID-19. CDR3 loop: CASRRRQGDTEAFF. The CDR3 DNA sequence: TGTGCCAGCAGACGACGACAGGGAGACACTGAAGCTTTCTTT.